The 22 T cell receptor beta chains given below trace back to one sample, sequenced in a study of T cell responses to AZD1222 COVID-19 vaccine. The repertoire was sequenced with immunoSEQ multiplex PCR; TCRdb's copy has only in-frame clones and lacks some. The sample records about 110,000 clones, 65% to 85% being singletons. This specimen consisted of peripheral blood, obtained on day 0 of AZD1222 vaccination. The receptors here all came from an adult in good health.

V usage is TRBV7-8 and J usage is TRBJ2-2; 7 bases fit TRBD1. V lost 5 bases to trimming and J lost 7 bases; unmatched junction nucleotides: 10. Per germline, CDR1 SGHVS and CDR2 FQNEAQ. The CDR3 totals 15 residues. Here the CDR3 reads CASSDFFRGNGELFF. The CDR3 DNA follows: TGTGCCAGCAGCGATTTTTTCAGGGGGAACGGGGAGCTGTTTTTT.

The chain carries TRBV15 and TRBJ2-7; TRBD2 matches at 7 bases. V shed 1 base, J shed 0 bases, and the junction held 3 bases outside the gene matches. Germline CDR1 is LNHNV and CDR2 is YYDKDF (reference sequence). The CDR3 runs 15 residues. The CDR3 reads CATSRGGGSSYEQYF. The DNA for the CDR3 is TGTGCCACCAGCAGAGGGGGCGGGAGCTCCTACGAGCAGTACTTC.

The gene calls are TRBV6-2 or TRBV6-3 and TRBJ2-2; no reliable D call. V was cut by 2 bases and J by 5 bases, with 9 bases left in between. This CDR3 region has 14 residues. The germline V gene encodes CDR1 MNHEY and CDR2 SVGEGT. The CDR3 here is CASSYGVLTGELFF. The CDR3, as DNA: TGTGCCAGCAGTTACGGGGTCTTAACCGGGGAGCTGTTTTTT.

The V call is TRBV7-9, the J call TRBJ1-1, with D uncertain. This CDR3 has 15 residues. The V gene's germline CDR1 is SEHNR and CDR2 FQNEAQ (reference sequence). The germline V and J ends were trimmed by 0 bases and 1 base, with 9 bases remaining between them. This CDR3 is CASSLASGSNTEAFF. DNA for the CDR3: TGTGCCAGCAGCTTAGCTTCGGGATCGAACACTGAAGCTTTCTTT.

V is TRBV7-2 and J is TRBJ2-3, with 8 bases identical to TRBD1. J was trimmed by 13 bases and V by 5 bases; bases with no gene match: 11. Germline CDR1 SGHTA, CDR2 FQGNSA. The length of the CDR3 is 13 residues. CDR3 DNA: TGTGCCAGCAGCCTGGACAGGGAGAGTTGGAAGTATTTT. This translates into CASSLDRESWKYF. The complete variable domain, with remaining parts taken from reference TRBV7-2 and TRBJ2-3, reads GAGVSQSPSNKVTEKGKDVELRCDPISGHTALYWYRQSLGQGLEFLIYFQGNSAPDKSGLPSDRFSAERTGGSVSTLTIQRTQQEDSAVYLCASSLDRESWKYFGPGTRLTVL.

CDR3 sequence: CASSQVTGVNTGELFF. The CDR3 nucleotides read TGCGCCAGCAGCCAAGTTACAGGGGTAAACACCGGGGAGCTGTTTTTT. The chain uses TRBV4-1 and TRBJ2-2; 7 nucleotides match TRBD1. The junction had 4 bases not matched to a gene; V was cut back by 1 base and J by 2 bases. The CDR3 totals 16 residues. Germline V gene lookup returns CDR1 MGHRA and CDR2 YSYEKL.

The chain links TRBV30 to TRBJ1-6; D is perhaps TRBD1 (5 bases). Germline loops: CDR1 GTSNPN, CDR2 SVGIG (reference sequence). Between the trimmed V and J ends, which lost 0 bases and 7 bases, there was a span of 19 bases. The CDR3 covers 17 residues. The CDR3 loop reads CAWSVPHRRISNSPLHF. The CDR3 bases are TGTGCCTGGAGTGTACCCCACAGGAGAATTTCAAATTCACCCCTCCACTTT.

This clone turned up a few times. This rearrangement joins TRBV29-1 to TRBJ1-1; a weak D match, TRBD1 (5 bases). In germline, CDR1 is SQVTM, CDR2 ANQGSEA. V lost 4 bases and J 0 bases, leaving 9 bases between the germline ends. The CDR3 is 13 residues long. In DNA, the CDR3 is TGCAGCGTTGGACAGACCCTGAACACTGAAGCTTTCTTT. Protein product: CSVGQTLNTEAFF. The entire variable domain, with the rest obtained from reference TRBV29-1 and TRBJ1-1, is as follows: SAVISQKPSRDICQRGTSLTIQCQVDSQVTMMFWYRQQPGQSLTLIATANQGSEATYESGFVIDKFPISRPNLTFSTLTVSNMSPEDSSIYLCSVGQTLNTEAFFGQGTRLTVV.

The rearrangement joins TRBV24-1 to TRBJ2-2, with D possibly being TRBD2 (5 bases). This CDR3 is built from 16 residues. V lost 7 bases and J lost 1, with 15 bases in between. Germline V CDR1 and CDR2: KGHDR, SFDVKD. The CDR3 reads CATSGLAGGNTGELFF. The CDR3 DNA reads as TGTGCCACCAGCGGCCTCGCGGGCGGGAACACCGGGGAGCTGTTTTTT.

The J gene is TRBJ2-5, the V gene TRBV3-1 (or the pseudogene TRBV3-2); D unresolved. CDR3 length equals 13 residues. The V end lost 4 bases, the J end lost 4 bases, and 10 bases lay between the germline ends. The germline gives CDR1 LGHDT, CDR2 YNNKEL (reference sequence). CDR3 amino acids: CASSPLGPETQYF. In DNA form, the CDR3 reads TGTGCCAGCAGCCCCTTAGGGCCAGAGACCCAGTACTTC.

The chain combines TRBV6-2 or TRBV6-3 with TRBJ2-1; perhaps D is TRBD1 or TRBD2 (6 bases each). Trimming pared 5 bases from V and 6 bases from J, leaving 20 bases between. Germline lookup yields CDR1 MNHEY and CDR2 SVGEGT. The CDR3 runs 16 residues. CDR3 in amino acids: CASSHTTGRYSNEQFF. The DNA of the CDR3 is TGTGCCAGCAGTCACACTACAGGGAGGTATAGCAATGAGCAGTTCTTC.

The chain has TRBV5-4 and TRBJ2-7; 7 nucleotides line up with TRBD2. The V and J ends lost 7 bases and 4 bases, in that order; junction bases with no gene match: 14. CDR1 is SGHNT and CDR2 is YYREEE in the germline V gene (reference sequence). CDR3 length: 15 residues. CDR3 DNA: TGTGCCAGCCAGGGCGGACTAGGTAATCTGTACGAGCAGTACTTC. Protein product: CASQGGLGNLYEQYF. The whole variable domain, remainder taken from reference TRBV5-4 and TRBJ2-7, is ETGVTQSPTHLIKTRGQQVTLRCSSQSGHNTVSWYQQALGQGPQFIFQYYREEENGRGNFPPRFSGLQFPNYSSELNVNALELDDSALYLCASQGGLGNLYEQYFGPGTRLTVT.

This clone was counted between two and nine times. This chain uses TRBV5-5 with TRBJ2-7; D is perhaps TRBD1 (5 bases). CDR3 length: 14 residues. Trimming pared 4 bases from V and 3 bases from J, leaving 14 bases between. From germline, CDR1 is SGHKS and CDR2 YYEKEE (reference sequence). The DNA of the CDR3 is TGTGCCAGCAGCCTCTCGGACACCCACTACGAGCAGTACTTC. This sequence encodes CASSLSDTHYEQYF.

This chain connects TRBV19 to TRBJ2-3; a weak D match, TRBD2 (5 bases). The germline V and J ends were trimmed by 4 bases and 0 bases, with 11 bases remaining between them. CDR1 is LNHDA and CDR2 is SQIVND in the germline V gene (reference sequence). The CDR3 is 15 residues long. In DNA form, the CDR3 reads TGTGCCAGTAGTACCCGGGGAGTTAGCACAGATACGCAGTATTTT. Its translation: CASSTRGVSTDTQYF.

This clone showed up just a few times. J is TRBJ2-1 and V is TRBV13; 9 nucleotides match TRBD2. Trimming at V came to 5 bases and at J to 7 bases, leaving 15 bases not matched to a gene. Germline V gene lookup returns CDR1 PRHDT and CDR2 FYEKMQ (reference sequence). The CDR3 runs 17 residues. This CDR3 reads CASSTPGSGGLRNEQFF. The CDR3 DNA reads as TGTGCCAGCAGCACACCCGGTAGCGGGGGCCTGAGGAATGAGCAGTTCTTC.

In this sample, this clone turned up a few times. This chain uses TRBV19 with TRBJ2-2; 7 nucleotides agree with TRBD2. The length of the CDR3 is 14 residues. V was clipped by 7 bases and J by 1 base; unmatched bases: 3. Germline V gene data show CDR1 as LNHDA and CDR2 as SQIVND (reference sequence). The CDR3 nucleotides read TGTGCCAGTATCCCTAGCGGGAACACCGGGGAGCTGTTTTTT. It translates to CASIPSGNTGELFF.

In its sample, this clone was seen a few times. The chain employs TRBV25-1 and TRBJ1-1; D remains unclear. The CDR3 has 13 residues. Trimming left V 6 bases short and J 1 base short, with 9 bases between. Germline V gives CDR1 MGHDK, CDR2 SYGVNS. The CDR3 region is CASRGQENTEAFF. CDR3 in DNA: TGTGCCAGCAGAGGTCAGGAGAACACTGAAGCTTTCTTT.

This clone occurred once. This CDR3 is CASSQDLVAGGPGEQYF. The CDR3 DNA reads TGCGCCAGCAGCCAAGATTTGGTAGCGGGAGGGCCGGGCGAGCAGTACTTC. The chain couples TRBV4-3 to TRBJ2-7, with 11 bases lining up with TRBD2. J gave up 6 bases and V 0 bases, and 10 bases lay outside the gene matches. The CDR3 is 17 residues long. Germline loops: CDR1 LGHNA, CDR2 YSLEER.

The rearrangement links TRBV4-1 to TRBJ1-1; D is perhaps TRBD1 (5 bases). Trimming took off 0 bases at V and 2 bases at J, with 10 bases between the two ends. The CDR3 runs 15 residues. In germline, CDR1 is MGHRA, CDR2 YSYEKL. This chain's CDR3 is CASSQDSGQNTEAFF. In DNA form, the CDR3 reads TGCGCCAGCAGCCAAGATTCAGGACAAAACACTGAAGCTTTCTTT.

The rearrangement links TRBV28 to TRBJ2-1; 11 positions match TRBD2. V dropped 2 bases and J dropped 5; count of bases not matched to a gene: 5. Germline assignment: CDR1 MDHEN and CDR2 SYDVKM. There are 16 residues in the CDR3. CDR3 sequence reads: CASSLTSGRIHNEQFF. The CDR3 bases are TGTGCCAGCAGTTTAACTAGCGGGAGAATCCACAATGAGCAGTTCTTC.

The chain employs TRBV14 and TRBJ2-1; either TRBD1 or TRBD2 may fit D (5 bases each). The CDR3 length is 15 residues. The V gene lost 5 bases and the J gene lost 7 bases, with 18 bases spanning the gap. The germline gives CDR1 SGHDN, CDR2 FVKESK. CDR3 bases: TGTGCCAGCAGCTCACGACTGGGGGAACTAAATGAGCAGTTCTTC. Encoded protein: CASSSRLGELNEQFF.

This rearrangement joins TRBV28 to TRBJ2-7, with 7 bases fitting TRBD2. This CDR3 has 13 residues. CDR1 MDHEN and CDR2 SYDVKM come from the germline V gene. V gave up 5 bases and J gave up 3 bases; unmatched junction bases: 4. CDR3 loop: CASSLGTNYEQYF. The CDR3 DNA follows: TGTGCCAGCAGTCTAGGGACTAACTACGAGCAGTACTTC.